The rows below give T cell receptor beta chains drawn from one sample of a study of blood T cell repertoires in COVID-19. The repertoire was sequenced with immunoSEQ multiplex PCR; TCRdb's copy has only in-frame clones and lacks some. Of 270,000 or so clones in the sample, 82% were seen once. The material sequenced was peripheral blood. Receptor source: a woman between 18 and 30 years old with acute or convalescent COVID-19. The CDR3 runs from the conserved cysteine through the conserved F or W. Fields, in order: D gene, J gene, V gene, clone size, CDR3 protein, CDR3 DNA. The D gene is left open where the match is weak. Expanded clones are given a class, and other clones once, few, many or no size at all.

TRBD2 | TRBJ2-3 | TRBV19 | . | CASSIPEAATGSGTSGTDTQYF | TGTGCCAGTAGTATCCCCGAGGCGGCCACAGGATCAGGGACTAGCGGCACAGATACGCAGTATTTT
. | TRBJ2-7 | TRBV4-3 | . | CASSQVTGSYEQYF | TGCGCCAGCAGCCAAGTAACGGGCTCCTACGAGCAGTACTTC
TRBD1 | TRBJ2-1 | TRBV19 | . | CASTDRTGKVDEQFF | TGTGCCAGTACCGATAGGACAGGGAAGGTTGATGAGCAGTTCTTC
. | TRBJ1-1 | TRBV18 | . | CASSPPGNSGGTEAFF | TGTGCCAGCTCACCTCCTGGAAATTCGGGAGGCACTGAAGCTTTCTTT
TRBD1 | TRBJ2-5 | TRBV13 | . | CASSSRTGEETQYF | TGTGCCAGCAGCTCCCGGACAGGGGAAGAGACCCAGTACTTC
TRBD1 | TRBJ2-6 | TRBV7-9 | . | CASGQGTTGANVLTF | TGTGCCAGCGGACAGGGGACCACTGGGGCCAACGTCCTGACTTTC
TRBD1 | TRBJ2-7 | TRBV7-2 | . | CASSSDDRGRNEQYF | TGTGCCAGCAGCTCCGACGACAGGGGGCGGAACGAGCAGTACTTC
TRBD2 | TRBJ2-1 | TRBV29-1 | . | CSARTSGINEQFF | TGCAGCGCCAGGACTAGCGGGATCAATGAGCAGTTCTTC
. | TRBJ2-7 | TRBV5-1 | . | CASSLLWVKAGDYEQYF | TGCGCCAGCAGCTTACTTTGGGTTAAGGCCGGGGACTACGAGCAGTACTTC
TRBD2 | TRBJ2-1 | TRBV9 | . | CASSVAWSGTYNEQFF | TGTGCCAGCAGCGTAGCATGGAGCGGGACTTACAATGAGCAGTTCTTC
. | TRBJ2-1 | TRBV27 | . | CASSFLSYNEQFF | TGTGCCAGCAGTTTCCTGTCCTACAATGAGCAGTTCTTC
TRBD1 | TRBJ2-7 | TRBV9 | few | CASSAQGNEQYF | TGTGCCAGCAGCGCACAGGGGAACGAGCAGTACTTC
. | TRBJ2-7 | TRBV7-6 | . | CASSLGSPPGEQYF | TGTGCCAGCAGCTTAGGTAGTCCCCCAGGCGAGCAGTACTTC
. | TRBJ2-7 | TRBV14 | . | CASSQAGGTYEQYF | TGTGCCAGCAGCCAGGCCGGGGGAACCTACGAGCAGTACTTC
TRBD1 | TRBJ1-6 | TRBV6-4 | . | CASSVGQGDPLHF | TGTGCCAGCAGTGTCGGACAGGGCGATCCCCTCCACTTT
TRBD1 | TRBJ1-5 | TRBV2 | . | CASSWTGGFGQPQHF | TGTGCCAGCAGTTGGACAGGGGGCTTTGGTCAGCCCCAGCATTTT
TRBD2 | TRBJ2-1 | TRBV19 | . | CASSDHGTSVNEQFF | TGTGCCAGTAGTGACCACGGGACTAGCGTAAATGAGCAGTTCTTC
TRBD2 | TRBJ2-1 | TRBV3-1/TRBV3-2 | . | CASSQDGLAVYNEQFF | TGTGCCAGCAGCCAGGATGGACTAGCAGTTTACAATGAGCAGTTCTTC
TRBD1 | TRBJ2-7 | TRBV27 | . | CASSSSNDRGEQYF | TGTGCCAGCAGTTCTAGTAACGACAGGGGCGAGCAGTACTTC
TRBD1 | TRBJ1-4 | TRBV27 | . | CASSLTTGRIEKLFF | TGTGCCAGCAGTCTCACGACAGGGAGGATAGAAAAACTGTTTTTT
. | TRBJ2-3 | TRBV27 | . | CASSWNLGLGGTDTQYF | TGTGCCAGCAGTTGGAACCTGGGACTGGGGGGCACAGATACGCAGTATTTT
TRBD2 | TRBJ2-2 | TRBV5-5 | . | CASSLSGRTPTGELFF | TGTGCCAGCAGCTTGAGCGGGAGGACCCCTACCGGGGAGCTGTTTTTT
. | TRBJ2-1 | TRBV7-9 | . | CASSLGGTGYNEQFF | TGTGCCAGCAGCTTAGGCGGAACCGGCTACAATGAGCAGTTCTTC
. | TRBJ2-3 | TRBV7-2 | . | CASSLGAGPTDTQYF | TGTGCCAGCAGCTTAGGGGCGGGACCTACGGATACGCAGTATTTT
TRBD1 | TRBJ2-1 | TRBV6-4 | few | CASSAGGAGQFF | TGTGCCAGCAGTGCAGGGGGCGCGGGGCAGTTCTTC
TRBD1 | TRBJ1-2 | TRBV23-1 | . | CASSQPGQDNGYTF | TGCGCCAGCAGTCAACCAGGACAGGATAATGGCTACACCTTC
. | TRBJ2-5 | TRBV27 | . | CASRHLETQYF | TGTGCCAGCAGACACCTAGAGACCCAGTACTTC
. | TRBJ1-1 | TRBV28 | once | CASSPTVNTEAFF | TGTGCCAGCAGTCCTACAGTGAACACTGAAGCTTTCTTT
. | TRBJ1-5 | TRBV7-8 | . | CASSLGVLGAQPQHF | TGTGCCAGCAGCTTAGGGGTTTTAGGGGCTCAGCCCCAGCATTTT
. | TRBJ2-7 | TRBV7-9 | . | CASSEGTKFYEQYF | TGTGCCAGCAGCGAAGGGACAAAGTTCTACGAGCAGTACTTC
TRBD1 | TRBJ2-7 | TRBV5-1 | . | CASSEGTVLQYF | TGCGCCAGCAGCGAGGGGACAGTTCTTCAGTACTTC
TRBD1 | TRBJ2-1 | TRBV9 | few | CASSPHPPGTGLDEQFF | TGTGCCAGCAGCCCTCACCCCCCCGGGACAGGGTTAGATGAGCAGTTCTTC
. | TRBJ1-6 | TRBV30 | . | CAWSWADNSPLHF | TGTGCCTGGAGTTGGGCAGATAATTCACCCCTCCACTTT
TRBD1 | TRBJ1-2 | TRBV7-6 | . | CASSLATGLANYGYTF | TGTGCCAGCAGCTTAGCGACAGGGCTAGCTAACTATGGCTACACCTTC
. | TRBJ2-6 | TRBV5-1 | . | CASSLVGSSGANVLTF | TGCGCCAGCAGCTTGGTGGGGAGCTCTGGGGCCAACGTCCTGACTTTC
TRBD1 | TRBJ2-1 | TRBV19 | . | CASNAGTGSQFF | TGTGCCAGTAATGCGGGGACAGGGTCCCAGTTCTTC
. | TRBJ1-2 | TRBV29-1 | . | CSVVGGGSYGYTF | TGCAGCGTTGTTGGGGGAGGAAGCTATGGCTACACCTTC
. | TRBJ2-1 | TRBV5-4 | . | CASSYGGSSYNEQFF | TGTGCCAGCAGCTACGGCGGAAGCTCCTACAATGAGCAGTTCTTC